This entry describes one TCR beta chain. This specimen comes from a study of shared clonotypes between healthy human individuals. Profiling relied on immunoSEQ multiplex PCR, and the TCRdb table lists in-frame clones only, not all of them. The profile shows over a million clones, roughly 96% of them singletons. The CDR3 runs 12 residues. V was cut by 5 bases and J by 12 bases, with 14 bases left in between. CDR1 is SEHNR and CDR2 is FQNEAQ in the germline V gene (reference sequence). The sequencing sample was made of naive CD4+ T cells sorted from blood. Subset specified: CD45RA+ positively selected. The rearrangement uses TRBV7-9 and TRBJ2-1; D is unclear. The TCR was taken from a man aged 25-45 years in good health. CDR3 sequence: CASSVDRAPQFF. The CDR3 coding sequence is TGTGCCAGCAGCGTTGACCGCGCTCCGCAGTTCTTC.